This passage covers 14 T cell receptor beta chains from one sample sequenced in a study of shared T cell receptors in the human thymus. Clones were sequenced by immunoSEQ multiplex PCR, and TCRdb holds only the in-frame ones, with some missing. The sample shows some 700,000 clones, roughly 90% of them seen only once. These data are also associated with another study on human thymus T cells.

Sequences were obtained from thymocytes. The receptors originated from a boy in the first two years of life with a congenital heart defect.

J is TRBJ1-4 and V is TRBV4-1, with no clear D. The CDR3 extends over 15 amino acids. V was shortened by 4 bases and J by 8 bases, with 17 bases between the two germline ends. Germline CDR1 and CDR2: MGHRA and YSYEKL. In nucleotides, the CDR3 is TGCGCCAGCAGCCTCCTAGGCGGGGAAGGGGAAAAACTGTTTTTT. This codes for CASSLLGGEGEKLFF.

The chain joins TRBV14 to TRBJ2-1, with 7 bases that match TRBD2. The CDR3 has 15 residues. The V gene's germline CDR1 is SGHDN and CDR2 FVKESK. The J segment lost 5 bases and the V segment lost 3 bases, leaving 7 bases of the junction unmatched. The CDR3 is CASSQWEGGNNEQFF. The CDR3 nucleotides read TGTGCCAGCAGCCAGTGGGAGGGCGGAAACAATGAGCAGTTCTTC. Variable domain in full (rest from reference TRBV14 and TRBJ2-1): EAGVTQFPSHSVIEKGQTVTLRCDPISGHDNLYWYRRVMGKEIKFLLHFVKESKQDESGMPNNRFLAERTGGTYSTLKVQPAELEDSGVYFCASSQWEGGNNEQFFGPGTRLTVL.

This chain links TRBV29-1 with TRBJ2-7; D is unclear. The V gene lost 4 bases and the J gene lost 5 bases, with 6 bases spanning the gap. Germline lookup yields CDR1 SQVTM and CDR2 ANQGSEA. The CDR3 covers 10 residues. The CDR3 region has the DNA TGCAGCGTTGTGAGCGACGAGCAGTACTTC. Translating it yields CSVVSDEQYF.

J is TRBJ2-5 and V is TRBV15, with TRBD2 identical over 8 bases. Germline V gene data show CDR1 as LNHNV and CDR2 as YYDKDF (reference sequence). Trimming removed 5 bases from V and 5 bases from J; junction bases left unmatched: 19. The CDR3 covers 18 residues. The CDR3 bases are TGTGCCACCAGCGGCGGGGGGAGCTCCCCCCTTATAGACGAGACCCAGTACTTC. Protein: CATSGGGSSPLIDETQYF.

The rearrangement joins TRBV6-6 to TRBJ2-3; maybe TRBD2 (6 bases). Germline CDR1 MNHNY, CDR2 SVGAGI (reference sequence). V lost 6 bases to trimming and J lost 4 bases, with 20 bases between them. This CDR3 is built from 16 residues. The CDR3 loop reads CASRQTGLALSDTQYF. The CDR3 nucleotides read TGTGCCAGCAGGCAAACTGGGCTAGCGTTGTCAGATACGCAGTATTTT.

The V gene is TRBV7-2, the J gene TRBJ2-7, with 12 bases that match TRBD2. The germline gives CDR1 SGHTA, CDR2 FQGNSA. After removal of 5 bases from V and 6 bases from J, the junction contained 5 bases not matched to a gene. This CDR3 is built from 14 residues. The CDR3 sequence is CASSQGLAGLEQYF. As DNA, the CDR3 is TGTGCCAGCAGCCAAGGACTAGCGGGACTCGAGCAGTACTTC.

The CDR3 bases are TGTGCCAGCGTACCTCTAGGAGCGTTCACCTACAATGAGCAGTTCTTC. Protein: CASVPLGAFTYNEQFF. V gene TRBV5-4 combines with J gene TRBJ2-1; no reliable D call. V shed 7 bases and J shed 2 bases, with 19 bases lying between them. Germline CDR1 SGHNT, CDR2 YYREEE (reference sequence). The CDR3 loop spans 16 amino acids. Together with reference TRBV5-4 and TRBJ2-1, the CDR3 gives the full variable domain: ETGVTQSPTHLIKTRGQQVTLRCSSQSGHNTVSWYQQALGQGPQFIFQYYREEENGRGNFPPRFSGLQFPNYSSELNVNALELDDSALYLCASVPLGAFTYNEQFFGPGTRLTVL.

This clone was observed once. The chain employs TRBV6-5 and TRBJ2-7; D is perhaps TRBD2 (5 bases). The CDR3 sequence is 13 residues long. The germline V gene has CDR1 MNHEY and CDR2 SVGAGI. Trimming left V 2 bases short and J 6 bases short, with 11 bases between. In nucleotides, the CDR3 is TGTGCCAGCAGTTACGGTGGCGGGTTCGAGCAGTACTTC. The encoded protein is CASSYGGGFEQYF.

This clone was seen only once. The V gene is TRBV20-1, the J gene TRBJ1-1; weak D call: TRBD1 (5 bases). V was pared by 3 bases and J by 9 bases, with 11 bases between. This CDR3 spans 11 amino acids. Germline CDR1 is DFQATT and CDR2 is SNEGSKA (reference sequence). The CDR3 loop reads CSARSTEKAFF. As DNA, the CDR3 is TGCAGTGCTAGGTCGACAGAAAAAGCTTTCTTT.

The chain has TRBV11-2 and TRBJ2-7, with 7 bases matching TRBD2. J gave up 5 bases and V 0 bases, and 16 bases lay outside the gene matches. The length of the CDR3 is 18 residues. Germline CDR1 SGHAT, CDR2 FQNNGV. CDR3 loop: CASSLEPAGGRSLHEQYF. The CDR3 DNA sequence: TGTGCCAGCAGCTTAGAGCCGGCCGGCGGGAGAAGCCTCCACGAGCAGTACTTC. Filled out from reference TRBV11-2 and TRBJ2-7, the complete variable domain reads EAGVAQSPRYKIIEKRQSVAFWCNPISGHATLYWYQQILGQGPKLLIQFQNNGVVDDSQLPKDRFSAERLKGVDSTLKIQPAKLEDSAVYLCASSLEPAGGRSLHEQYFGPGTRLTVT.

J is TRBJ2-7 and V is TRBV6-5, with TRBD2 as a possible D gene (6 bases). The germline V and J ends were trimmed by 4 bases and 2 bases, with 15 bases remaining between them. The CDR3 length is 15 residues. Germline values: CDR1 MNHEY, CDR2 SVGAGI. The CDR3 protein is CASSSPSARAYEQYF. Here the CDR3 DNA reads TGTGCCAGCAGTTCTCCTAGCGCCCGAGCCTACGAGCAGTACTTC.

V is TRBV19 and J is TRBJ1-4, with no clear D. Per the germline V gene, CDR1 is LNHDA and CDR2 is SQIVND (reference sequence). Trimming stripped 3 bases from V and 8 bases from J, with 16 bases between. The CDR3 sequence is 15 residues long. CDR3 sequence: CASSIGLDTGEKLFF. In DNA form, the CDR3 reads TGTGCCAGTAGTATCGGTTTAGATACCGGGGAAAAACTGTTTTTT.

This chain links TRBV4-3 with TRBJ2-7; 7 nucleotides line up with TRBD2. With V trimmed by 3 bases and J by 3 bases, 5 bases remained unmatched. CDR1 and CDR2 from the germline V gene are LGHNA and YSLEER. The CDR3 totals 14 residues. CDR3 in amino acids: CASSHGLDYYEQYF. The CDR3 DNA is TGCGCCAGCAGCCACGGACTAGACTACTACGAGCAGTACTTC.

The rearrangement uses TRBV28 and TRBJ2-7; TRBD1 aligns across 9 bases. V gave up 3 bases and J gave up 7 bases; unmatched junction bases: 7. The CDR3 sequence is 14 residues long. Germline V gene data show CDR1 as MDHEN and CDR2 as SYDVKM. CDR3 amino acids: CASSFRDRASEQYF. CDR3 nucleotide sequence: TGTGCCAGCAGTTTCCGGGACAGGGCAAGTGAGCAGTACTTC.